A single sample is the source of the 18 T cell receptor beta chains below, sequenced in a study of shared clonotypes between healthy human individuals. The data were produced by immunoSEQ multiplex PCR, yet TCRdb's version contains in-frame clones alone and is incomplete. The data hold 1.4 million or so clones, with just under 99% observed a single time. Sequenced: naive CD4+ T cells sorted from blood. The subset denotes: CD45RA+ positively selected. All receptors come from a man aged 30-40 years in good health.

The chain combines TRBV30 with TRBJ2-7; D might be TRBD2 (5 bases). CDR3 length: 12 amino acids. Germline V gene data show CDR1 as GTSNPN and CDR2 as SVGIG (reference sequence). Trimming removed 1 base from V and 4 bases from J, with 8 bases in between. This CDR3 reads CAWSAWRYEQYF. The CDR3 DNA reads TGTGCCTGGAGTGCGTGGAGGTACGAGCAGTACTTC.

The V gene is TRBV18, the J gene TRBJ2-7; D possibly corresponds to TRBD2 (6 bases). V lost 2 bases to trimming and J lost 2 bases, with 13 bases between them. The germline gives CDR1 KGHSH, CDR2 LQKENI. This CDR3 region has 15 residues. CDR3 sequence: CASSPFIAAAYEQYF. The CDR3 DNA is TGTGCCAGCTCACCATTCATAGCGGCCGCCTACGAGCAGTACTTC.

The rearrangement joins TRBV28 to TRBJ2-6; D is ambiguous. Deletions cut 4 bases from V and 4 bases from J, with 5 bases between. The CDR3 is made up of 13 amino acids. Germline loops: CDR1 MDHEN, CDR2 SYDVKM. The CDR3 protein is CASSSVGANVLTF. In DNA, the CDR3 is TGTGCCAGCAGTTCGGTCGGGGCCAACGTCCTGACTTTC.

This clone was counted once. The chain has TRBV6-1 and TRBJ2-7; 7 bases match TRBD2. From germline, CDR1 is MNHNS and CDR2 SASEGT. After removal of 1 base from V and 1 base from J, the junction contained 4 bases not matched to a gene. The CDR3 covers 15 residues. This CDR3 is CASSEVAGASYEQYF. The CDR3 DNA is TGTGCCAGCAGTGAAGTCGCGGGAGCTTCCTACGAGCAGTACTTC.

About this clone: The DNA is left out, because the CDR3 cannot be placed on it with certainty; the CDR3 is given as TCRdb lists it. The chain has TRBV28 and TRBJ2-3; the D call in the table, TRBD2, was not verified against the DNA. The germline V gene encodes CDR1 MDHEN and CDR2 SYDVKM. The CDR3 length is 17 residues, termini included. CDR3 in amino acids: CASSSSTVLAVSITQYF.

The chain uses TRBV14 and TRBJ1-2; D remains ambiguous. This CDR3 is 16 amino acids long. The V gene's germline CDR1 is SGHDN and CDR2 FVKESK. V was cut by 0 bases and J by 0 bases, with 11 bases left in between. The CDR3, as DNA: TGTGCCAGCAGCCAAGATCGGCGACAATCTAACTATGGCTACACCTTC. Translation gives CASSQDRRQSNYGYTF.

The rearrangement joins TRBV28 to TRBJ2-3, with 11 nucleotides matching TRBD2. This CDR3 spans 16 amino acids. Trimming removed 4 bases from V and 2 bases from J; junction bases left unmatched: 5. Per the germline V gene, CDR1 is MDHEN and CDR2 is SYDVKM. CDR3 coding DNA: TGTGCCAGCAGTTCGCCGACTAGCGGGAACACAGATACGCAGTATTTT. This gives the protein CASSSPTSGNTDTQYF. Together with reference TRBV28 and TRBJ2-3, the CDR3 gives the full variable domain: DVKVTQSSRYLVKRTGEKVFLECVQDMDHENMFWYRQDPGLGLRLIYFSYDVKMKEKGDIPEGYSVSREKKERFSLILESASTNQTSMYLCASSSPTSGNTDTQYFGPGTRLTVL.

This chain joins TRBV5-1 and TRBJ1-4; maybe TRBD1 (5 bases). Germline loops: CDR1 SGHRS, CDR2 YFSETQ. With 0 bases removed from V and 10 bases from J, the gap between germline ends came to 22 bases. The CDR3 contains 17 residues. The CDR3 nucleotides read TGCGCCAGCAGCTTGGATCCGGTAAGGGGCGCTGGGGGAAAACTGTTTTTT. Amino acids: CASSLDPVRGAGGKLFF.

The chain joins TRBV15 to TRBJ2-5; tentatively, D is TRBD2 (6 bases). CDR1 LNHNV and CDR2 YYDKDF come from the germline V gene (reference sequence). The ends were cut back, 5 bases at V and 1 base at J, with 17 bases in the middle. The CDR3 is made up of 16 amino acids. For the CDR3, the DNA is TGTGCCACCAGCTCACTTTCGGGAGTCGGCCAAGAGACCCAGTACTTC. Translation: CATSSLSGVGQETQYF.

In its sample, this clone was seen once. This chain connects TRBV2 to TRBJ2-4, with D uncertain. The CDR3 is made up of 11 amino acids. CDR1 and CDR2 (germline): SNHLY, FYNNEI. Between the trimmed V and J ends, which lost 3 bases and 6 bases, there was a span of 3 bases. The CDR3 sequence is CASSERNIQYF. The DNA of the CDR3 is TGTGCCAGCAGTGAGAGAAACATTCAGTACTTC.

The V gene is TRBV5-1, the J gene TRBJ1-1; D is ambiguous. V lost 0 bases and J lost 0, with 9 bases in between. The CDR3 has 15 residues. CDR1 is SGHRS and CDR2 is YFSETQ in the germline V gene. The chain's CDR3 is CASSLEFSMNTEAFF. The CDR3 DNA reads TGCGCCAGCAGCTTGGAGTTCAGTATGAACACTGAAGCTTTCTTT.

Comment on this clone: The same CDR3 arises from other DNA sequences in this sample as well. The genes are TRBV9 and TRBJ2-7; D gene unclear. There are 11 residues in the CDR3. Between the trimmed V and J ends, which lost 3 bases and 0 bases, there was a span of 1 base. The germline V gene encodes CDR1 SGDLS and CDR2 YYNGEE. The DNA of the CDR3 is TGTGCCAGCAGCGGCTCCTACGAGCAGTACTTC. It is translated as CASSGSYEQYF.

This clone was seen just once. The chain carries TRBV7-9 and TRBJ1-5; D not certain. Deletions cut 5 bases from V and 6 bases from J, with 14 bases between. Germline values: CDR1 SEHNR, CDR2 FQNEAQ (reference sequence). The CDR3 covers 14 residues. CDR3 sequence reads: CASSRGDTSQPQHF. CDR3 nucleotides: TGTGCCAGCAGCCGGGGAGACACTTCTCAGCCCCAGCATTTT.

J is TRBJ2-3 and V is TRBV5-1; no firm D call. The CDR3 is 14 amino acids. Germline CDR1 is SGHRS and CDR2 is YFSETQ. Trimming left V 5 bases short and J 6 bases short, with 16 bases between. The CDR3 is CASSQSQMGDTQYF. The CDR3 nucleotides are TGCGCCAGCAGTCAAAGCCAAATGGGTGATACGCAGTATTTT.

The genes are TRBV10-2 and TRBJ2-7; a weak D match, TRBD2 (6 bases). The V gene's germline CDR1 is WSHSY and CDR2 SAAADI. This CDR3 has 13 residues. V was trimmed by 7 bases and J by 2 bases, leaving 12 bases between them. The chain's CDR3 is CASKWRETYEQYF. CDR3 bases: TGCGCCAGCAAGTGGAGGGAGACCTACGAGCAGTACTTC.

The J gene is TRBJ2-7, the V gene TRBV7-8; a weak D match, TRBD1 (6 bases). V lost 1 base, J lost 5 bases, and 12 bases lay in between. Germline CDR1 reads SGHVS; CDR2 reads FQNEAQ. CDR3 length: 14 residues. The CDR3, as DNA: TGTGCCAGCAGCTTAGGAGCAGGGGTCAACGAGCAGTACTTC. This translates into CASSLGAGVNEQYF.

This chain joins TRBV30 and TRBJ1-5; D is ambiguous. V dropped 2 bases and J dropped 7 bases, with 15 bases sitting between them. Per germline, CDR1 GTSNPN and CDR2 SVGIG (reference sequence). CDR3 size: 14 residues. The CDR3 loop reads CAWSSVRQEQPQHF. CDR3 DNA sequence: TGTGCCTGGAGTTCCGTGCGGCAGGAACAGCCCCAGCATTTT.

J is TRBJ2-7 and V is TRBV27, with 9 bases aligning to TRBD1. This CDR3 is 15 amino acids long. Losses at the gene ends were 4 bases for V and 7 bases for J; bases not matched to a gene: 11. CDR1 is MNHEY, CDR2 SMNVEV, per germline (reference sequence). CDR3 coding DNA: TGTGCCAGCAGTTCACCGGGACAGGGTTCCTTGGAGCAGTACTTC. Amino acid sequence: CASSSPGQGSLEQYF.